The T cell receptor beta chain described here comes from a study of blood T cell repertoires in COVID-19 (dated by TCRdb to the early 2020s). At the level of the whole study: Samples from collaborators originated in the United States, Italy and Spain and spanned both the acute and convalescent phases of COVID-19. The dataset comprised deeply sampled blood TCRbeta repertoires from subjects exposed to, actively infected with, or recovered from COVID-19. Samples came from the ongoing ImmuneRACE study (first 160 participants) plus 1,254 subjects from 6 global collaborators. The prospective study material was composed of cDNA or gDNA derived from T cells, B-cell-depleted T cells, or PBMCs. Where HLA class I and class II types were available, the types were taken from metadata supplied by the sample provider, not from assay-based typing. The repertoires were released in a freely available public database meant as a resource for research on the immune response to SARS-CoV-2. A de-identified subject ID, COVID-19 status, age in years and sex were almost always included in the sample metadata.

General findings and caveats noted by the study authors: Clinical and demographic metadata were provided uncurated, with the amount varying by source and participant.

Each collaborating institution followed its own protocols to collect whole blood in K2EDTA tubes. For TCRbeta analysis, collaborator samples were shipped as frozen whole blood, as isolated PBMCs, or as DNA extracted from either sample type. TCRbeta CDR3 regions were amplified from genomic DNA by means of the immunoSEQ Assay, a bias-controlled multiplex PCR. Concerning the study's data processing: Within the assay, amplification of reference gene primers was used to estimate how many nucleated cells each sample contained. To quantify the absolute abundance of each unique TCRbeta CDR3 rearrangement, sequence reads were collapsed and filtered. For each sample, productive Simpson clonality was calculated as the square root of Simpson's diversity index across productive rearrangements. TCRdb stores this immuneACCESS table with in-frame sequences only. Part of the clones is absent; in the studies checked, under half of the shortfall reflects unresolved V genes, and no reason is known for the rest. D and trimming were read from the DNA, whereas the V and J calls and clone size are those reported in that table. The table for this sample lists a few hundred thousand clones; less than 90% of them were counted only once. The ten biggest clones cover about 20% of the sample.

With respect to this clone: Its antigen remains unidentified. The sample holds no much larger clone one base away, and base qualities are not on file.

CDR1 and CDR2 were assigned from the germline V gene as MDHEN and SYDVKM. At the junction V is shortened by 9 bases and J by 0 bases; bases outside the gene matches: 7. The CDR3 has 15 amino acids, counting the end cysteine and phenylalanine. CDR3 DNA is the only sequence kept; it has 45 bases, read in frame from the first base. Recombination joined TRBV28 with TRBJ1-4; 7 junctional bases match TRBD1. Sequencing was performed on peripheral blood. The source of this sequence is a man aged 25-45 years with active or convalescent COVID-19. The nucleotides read TGTGCCAGTTCCTCAGGGGGATCAACTAATGAAAAACTGTTTTTT. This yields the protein CASSSGGSTNEKLFF.